The T cell receptor (beta chain) under discussion was sequenced for a study of cytotoxic CD8 clonotypes in ibrutinib-treated CLL. Depth targeted 1 in 200,000 to 1 in 1 million T cells, averaging 10x coverage per clonotype. Libraries were prepared by immunoSEQ multiplex PCR; TCRdb keeps only in-frame clonotypes and omits some of them. In the table there are some 200,000 clones, just over 70% of which are singletons. A remark on this clone: Its antigen remains unidentified.

CDR1 and CDR2 (germline): SQVTM, ANQGSEA. The junction had 3 bases not matched to a gene; V was cut back by 7 bases and J by 2 bases. The CDR3 length is 12 residues. Whole-study findings and limits: The study found baseline clonality above age-matched healthy donors, tracking circulating CD8+ T-cell counts. Progressing and sustained-remission patients had different sampling times.

This specimen was PBMCs, taken after 12 months of ibrutinib treatment. This sequence was found in a human donor with chronic lymphocytic leukemia. The chain employs TRBV29-1 and TRBJ2-7; the match to TRBD2 covers 9 bases. CDR3 sequence (DNA): TGCAGCGGTACTAGCGGGCCCTACGAGCAGTACTTC. This translates into CSGTSGPYEQYF.